This entry lists 26 T cell receptor beta chains sequenced from one sample in a study of blood T cell repertoires in COVID-19 (dated by TCRdb to about 2020). The library was obtained by the immunoSEQ multiplex PCR assay. In TCRdb, the immuneACCESS table is reduced to in-frame sequences with V and J assigned. These tables do not hold every clone; where another copy was compared, an unresolved V gene accounts for under half, and the others remain unexplained. The sample yields approximately 190,000 clones; roughly 88% were counted once. The top ten constitute roughly 5.6% of the sample. The sample was peripheral blood. The receptors originated from a woman in her thirties or forties who had recovered from COVID-19.

This chain joins TRBV29-1 and TRBJ1-2; D remains unclear. The CDR3 covers 13 residues. Germline V gene sequence: CDR1 SQVTM, CDR2 ANQGSEA. Deletions cut 5 bases from V and 2 bases from J, with 12 bases between. The CDR3 DNA reads TGCAGCGTTCTTCATGGTACAAACTATGGCTACACCTTC. Translating it yields CSVLHGTNYGYTF. Combining the CDR3 with reference TRBV29-1 and TRBJ1-2 gives the whole variable domain SAVISQKPSRDICQRGTSLTIQCQVDSQVTMMFWYRQQPGQSLTLIATANQGSEATYESGFVIDKFPISRPNLTFSTLTVSNMSPEDSSIYLCSVLHGTNYGYTFGSGTRLTVV.

The rearrangement joins TRBV30 to TRBJ2-2; TRBD1 aligns across 9 bases. J lost 5 bases, V lost 6 bases, and 7 bases had no gene match. The CDR3 contains 14 residues. CDR1 is GTSNPN and CDR2 is SVGIG in the germline V gene (reference sequence). This chain's CDR3 is CACRPGQGTGELFF. The CDR3, as DNA: TGTGCCTGTAGGCCGGGACAGGGAACCGGGGAGCTGTTTTTT.

The chain links TRBV3-1 (or the pseudogene TRBV3-2) to TRBJ2-3; 7 bases match TRBD2. V shed 0 bases, J shed 9 bases, and the junction held 6 bases outside the gene matches. The CDR3 consists of 14 residues. In germline, CDR1 is LGHDT, CDR2 YNNKEL (reference sequence). The CDR3 sequence is CASSQDGRETTQYF. DNA for the CDR3: TGTGCCAGCAGCCAAGACGGGCGGGAGACCACGCAGTATTTT.

CDR3 in DNA: TGCGCCAGCAGCCAAGCTCGGTCTAGCTTAGGTGGAGAGACCCAGTACTTC. Its translation: CASSQARSSLGGETQYF. The chain couples TRBV4-1 to TRBJ2-5, with D possibly being TRBD2 (5 bases). V dropped 1 base and J dropped 4 bases, with 19 bases sitting between them. The CDR3 totals 17 residues. Looked up from germline, CDR1 is MGHRA and CDR2 is YSYEKL.

The J gene is TRBJ2-2, the V gene TRBV5-8, with D possibly TRBD1 on 5 matching bases. The germline gives CDR1 SGHTS, CDR2 YDEGEE. The CDR3 runs to 14 residues. Trimming removed 2 bases at V and 6 bases at J, with 11 bases between. The CDR3 sequence is CASSFSGSAGELFF. The DNA for the CDR3 is TGTGCCAGCAGCTTTTCAGGGTCGGCCGGGGAGCTGTTTTTT.

The V call is TRBV21-1, the J call TRBJ1-5. TRBV21-1 is reported as a pseudogene. The CDR3 extends over 12 amino acids. The CDR3 region is CASSKLSQPQHF. CDR3 in DNA: TGTGCCAGCAGCAAATTATCCCAGCCCCAGCATTTT.

A single count supports this clone. V gene TRBV4-2 combines with J gene TRBJ2-5; D is undetermined. Germline V gene data show CDR1 as LGHNA and CDR2 as YNFKEQ. The CDR3 consists of 14 residues. V lost 1 base and J 2 bases, leaving 8 bases between the germline ends. The CDR3 bases are TGTGCCAGCAGCCAAGTAACCAGGCAAGAGACCCAGTACTTC. This sequence encodes CASSQVTRQETQYF.

This clone was counted once. The chain employs TRBV11-3 and TRBJ2-4; D might be TRBD1 (5 bases). Deletions cut 0 bases from V and 10 bases from J, with 7 bases between. The CDR3 totals 12 residues. Germline lookup yields CDR1 SGHNT and CDR2 YENEEA. The DNA of the CDR3 is TGTGCCAGCAGCTTAGATCAGGGAATTCAGTACTTC. Protein: CASSLDQGIQYF.

This chain uses TRBV5-1 with TRBJ2-1; 8 bases match TRBD2. The germline CDR1 and CDR2 sequences are SGHRS and YFSETQ. V was pared by 2 bases and J by 5 bases, with 6 bases of the junction left unmatched. The CDR3 runs 15 residues. The CDR3 DNA follows: TGCGCCAGCAGCTTTAGCGGGAATTCGGACAATGAGCAGTTCTTC. Amino acid sequence: CASSFSGNSDNEQFF.

The chain uses TRBV7-2 and TRBJ2-5; TRBD1 is a possible D gene (6 bases). Deletions cut 2 bases from V and 1 base from J, with 11 bases between. The CDR3 is 15 residues long. The germline V gene encodes CDR1 SGHTA and CDR2 FQGNSA. CDR3 in DNA: TGTGCCAGCAGCTTACTCAGCAGGGGCCAAGAGACCCAGTACTTC. Translation gives CASSLLSRGQETQYF.

V and J are TRBV7-9 and TRBJ1-2; TRBD1 aligns across 12 bases. The V segment lost 4 bases and the J segment 2 bases; nucleotides outside the gene matches: 5. The CDR3 extends over 16 amino acids. Germline CDR1 reads SEHNR; CDR2 reads FQNEAQ (reference sequence). CDR3 DNA: TGTGCCAGCAGCTCCCCGGGACAGGGGGCGAACTATGGCTACACCTTC. Its translation is CASSSPGQGANYGYTF.

The chain combines TRBV6-5 with TRBJ1-5, with D maybe TRBD1 (5 bases). Germline V gene sequence: CDR1 MNHEY, CDR2 SVGAGI. The CDR3 contains 14 residues. V gave up 4 bases and J gave up 5 bases, with 12 bases separating them. CDR3 bases: TGTGCCAGCAGTTGGGACGCGGGGGATCAGCCCCAGCATTTT. This codes for CASSWDAGDQPQHF.

This chain joins TRBV14 and TRBJ1-2; D unclear. Germline V gene data show CDR1 as SGHDN and CDR2 as FVKESK. The CDR3 extends over 12 amino acids. V was pared by 3 bases and J by 7 bases, with 9 bases between. The CDR3 bases are TGTGCCAGCAGCCATGCAGGCAGTGGCTACACCTTC. Protein sequence: CASSHAGSGYTF.

This clone was seen a single time. The rearrangement links TRBV21-1 to TRBJ1-2. TRBV21-1 is recorded as a pseudogene. The CDR3 is made up of 15 amino acids. DNA of the CDR3: TGTGCCAGCAGCAAGGAAATCGGGGTAGACTATGGCTACACCTTC. Its translation: CASSKEIGVDYGYTF.

This chain joins TRBV5-1 and TRBJ1-4; weak D call: TRBD1 (5 bases). The CDR3 contains 15 residues. Germline lookup yields CDR1 SGHRS and CDR2 YFSETQ. Trimming stripped 0 bases from V and 3 bases from J, with 9 bases between. In DNA form, the CDR3 reads TGCGCCAGCAGCTTGGATGCAGGGTCTAATGAAAAACTGTTTTTT. Protein sequence: CASSLDAGSNEKLFF.

This chain links TRBV19 with TRBJ1-2, with TRBD1 matching over 7 bases. CDR1 LNHDA and CDR2 SQIVND come from the germline V gene (reference sequence). The CDR3 length is 13 residues. Trimming cost V 5 bases and J 3 bases; bases outside gene matches: 3. The CDR3 region is CASSRQGDYGYTF. CDR3 DNA sequence: TGTGCCAGTAGTCGCCAGGGGGACTATGGCTACACCTTC.

The chain is built from TRBV19 and TRBJ2-5, with D perhaps TRBD1 (5 bases). CDR1 is LNHDA, CDR2 SQIVND, per germline (reference sequence). V lost 4 bases, J lost 0 bases, and 12 bases lay in between. The CDR3 loop spans 15 amino acids. CDR3 region: CASSNPGSYQETQYF. In DNA, the CDR3 is TGTGCCAGTAGTAACCCAGGGTCGTACCAAGAGACCCAGTACTTC.

The V and J genes are TRBV18 and TRBJ1-6; no clear D. Trimming stripped 1 base from V and 3 bases from J, with 7 bases between. There are 15 residues in the CDR3. CDR1 KGHSH and CDR2 LQKENI come from the germline V gene. CDR3 sequence reads: CASSPLANYNSPLHF. For the CDR3, the DNA is TGTGCCAGCTCACCACTGGCCAACTATAATTCACCCCTCCACTTT. The full variable domain, completed using reference TRBV18 and TRBJ1-6, is NAGVMQNPRHLVRRRGQEARLRCSPMKGHSHVYWYRQLPEEGLKFMVYLQKENIIDESGMPKERFSAEFPKEGPSILRIQQVVRGDSAAYFCASSPLANYNSPLHFGNGTRLTVT.

This sequence joins TRBV15 and TRBJ1-3; possibly TRBD1 for D (6 bases). CDR1 and CDR2 from the germline V gene are LNHNV and YYDKDF (reference sequence). V shed 0 bases and J shed 2 bases, with 8 bases lying between them. This CDR3 has 15 amino acids. Here the CDR3 reads CATSRDRGPGNTIYF. The CDR3 bases are TGTGCCACCAGCAGAGACAGGGGCCCTGGAAACACCATATATTTT.

The genes are TRBV20-1 and TRBJ2-5, with 8 bases identical to TRBD2. The CDR3 extends over 13 amino acids. CDR1 and CDR2 from the germline V gene are DFQATT and SNEGSKA (reference sequence). V lost 3 bases, J lost 5 bases, and 5 bases stayed unmatched. CDR3 DNA sequence: TGCAGTGCTAGTGCCAGCGGGAGTGAGACCCAGTACTTC. It specifies CSASASGSETQYF.

V and J are TRBV30 and TRBJ2-2; 9 positions agree with TRBD2. Germline CDR1 is GTSNPN and CDR2 is SVGIG (reference sequence). This CDR3 is built from 13 residues. Trimming cost V 8 bases and J 4 bases; bases outside gene matches: 5. Here the CDR3 reads CAREREATGELFF. CDR3 bases: TGTGCCCGGGAGCGGGAGGCCACCGGGGAGCTGTTTTTT.

This clone appeared a single time. V gene TRBV5-1 combines with J gene TRBJ2-7; a possible D gene is TRBD2 (6 bases). CDR3 size: 11 residues. Germline CDR1 is SGHRS and CDR2 is YFSETQ. Trimming removed 4 bases from V and 12 bases from J, with 14 bases in between. The CDR3 is CASSPEGLWYF. The DNA of the CDR3 is TGCGCCAGCAGCCCGGAGGGACTTTGGTACTTC.

The rearrangement joins TRBV11-1 to TRBJ1-1; 7 bases map to TRBD1. CDR3 length equals 14 residues. Trimming took 1 base from V and 8 from J; bases not matched to a gene: 7. Germline V gene data show CDR1 as SGHAT and CDR2 as FQDESV (reference sequence). CDR3 nucleotides: TGTGCCAGCAGCTTAGGACAGGGCCTAGGAGAAGCTTTCTTT. It codes for CASSLGQGLGEAFF.

This sequence joins TRBV6-5 and TRBJ2-2, with 8 bases identical to TRBD1. J lost 7 bases, V lost 6 bases, and 7 bases had no gene match. Germline CDR1 and CDR2: MNHEY and SVGAGI. The CDR3 has 14 amino acids. CDR3 nucleotide sequence: TGTGCCAGCAGCACCAGGGGGCAGGGCGGGGAGCTGTTTTTT. It is translated as CASSTRGQGGELFF.

The chain employs TRBV28 and TRBJ1-2; possibly TRBD1 for D (5 bases). There are 14 residues in the CDR3. The germline gives CDR1 MDHEN, CDR2 SYDVKM. V dropped 3 bases and J dropped 3 bases, with 11 bases sitting between them. DNA for the CDR3: TGTGCCAGCAGTTTCACTGACAGCTACTATGGCTACACCTTC. It codes for CASSFTDSYYGYTF.

The gene calls are TRBV9 and TRBJ1-1; a possible D gene is TRBD1 (5 bases). The CDR3 has 14 amino acids. The germline V gene encodes CDR1 SGDLS and CDR2 YYNGEE. Trimming pared 4 bases from V and 1 base from J, leaving 11 bases between. This CDR3 reads CASSQTAQNTEAFF. CDR3 DNA: TGTGCCAGCAGCCAGACAGCGCAGAACACTGAAGCTTTCTTT.